This T cell receptor (beta chain) was observed in a study of cytomegalovirus exposure and HLA in healthy donors. Germline V gives CDR1 MNHEY, CDR2 SMNVEV (reference sequence). The germline V and J ends were trimmed by 3 bases and 4 bases, with 13 bases remaining between them. The CDR3 spans 15 residues. This clone was seen a single time. No antigen is known for it. The study, taken as a whole, reports: Apart from CMV serostatus, no immune exposure information was available.

A multiplex PCR was run with 60 Vbeta primers and 13 Jbeta primers. In the study's own analysis: Per a later analysis, the number of unique TCR beta chains was about 78 million, of which roughly 11 million were shared. Profiling relied on immunoSEQ multiplex PCR, and the TCRdb table lists in-frame clones only, not all of them. V and J calls and clone size are as listed in that table; D and trimming were resolved from the DNA. The table has some 160,000 clones, around 84% seen once. Sequenced: PBMCs. This chain links TRBV27 with TRBJ1-5; D is unresolved. This sequence originates from a male donor in good health and CMV-seropositive. The CDR3 here is CASSFWAESNQPQHF. In DNA form, the CDR3 reads TGTGCCAGCAGTTTTTGGGCAGAAAGTAATCAGCCCCAGCATTTT.